This T cell receptor beta chain was recovered during a study of siplizumab effects on memory and regulatory T cells. Of note for this clone: Its antigen is not known.

The V gene end was trimmed by 0 bases and the J gene end by 4 bases; junction bases not matched to a gene: 8. The CDR3 contains 17 residues. Germline V lookup: CDR1 SQVTM, CDR2 ANQGSEA. Study-wide findings and caveats: Proliferating siplizumab-culture Treg suppressive function went unconfirmed. The Treg-derived share of mappable alloreactive CD4+ clones averaged roughly 70% with siplizumab and 25% to 30% in controls. Greater diversity than memory cells seemed evident in naive T cells, which also appeared to be major alloresponse contributors.

The assay looked at some 100,000 TCR templates in each sample. Here immunoSEQ multiplex PCR was the method, and the copy in TCRdb shows in-frame clones only, minus some. Here the sample spans 55,000 to 70,000 clones, roughly 93% being singletons. The genes are TRBV29-1 and TRBJ2-1; the match to TRBD2 covers 11 bases. The sequenced material came from CD8+ T cells sorted from blood. This clonotype was sampled from a human donor in good health. CDR3 amino acids: CSVEDIKGLAEYNEQFF. For the CDR3, the DNA is TGCAGCGTTGAAGATATCAAGGGACTAGCGGAGTACAATGAGCAGTTCTTC.